The rows below give T cell receptor beta chains drawn from one sample of a study of cytomegalovirus exposure and HLA in healthy donors. Profiled with immunoSEQ multiplex PCR; TCRdb holds only in-frame clones, not every one. The table lists 170,000 or so clones, around 81% of them singletons. Sample: PBMCs. These receptors all come from a woman aged 18-35 years in good health and CMV-seropositive. CDR3s include the opening cysteine and the closing phenylalanine or tryptophan. D genes are given only for firm matches. Only some rows state a clone size, as once, few, many or a class for expanded clones.

>TRBV28|TRBJ2-7|once|TRBD2
TGTGCCAGCACCACAGCGGGGGGGCAGGAAGAAGAGCAGTACTTC
CASTTAGGQEEEQYF
>TRBV7-6|TRBJ2-7|-|TRBD2
TGTGCCAGCAGCTTAGAGCTAGCGGGGGATTACTACGAGCAGTACTTC
CASSLELAGDYYEQYF
>TRBV5-4|TRBJ1-2|few|-
TGTGCCAGTCCGGGAATCAACTATGGCTACACCTTC
CASPGINYGYTF
>TRBV6-1|TRBJ2-7|-|-
TGTGCCAGCAGTTTAGGGGTGGGAGGACCCTACGAGCAGTACTTC
CASSLGVGGPYEQYF
>TRBV7-2|TRBJ1-2|-|-
TGTGCCAGCAGCTTAAATGTCCCACCTCGGGATGGCTACACCTTC
CASSLNVPPRDGYTF
>TRBV7-7|TRBJ2-5|-|TRBD1
TGTGCCAGCAGCTTAGGGACAGGGCAAGAGACCCAGTACTTC
CASSLGTGQETQYF
>TRBV18|TRBJ2-6|-|TRBD1
TGTGCCAGCTCACCACAGGGGGCCTCTGGGGCCAACGTCCTGACTTTC
CASSPQGASGANVLTF
>TRBV10-3|TRBJ2-2|-|TRBD2
TGTGCCACCCTGCCTCAAACTAGCGGGGTTGGTACCGGGGAGCTGTTTTTT
CATLPQTSGVGTGELFF
>TRBV10-3|TRBJ2-5|-|-
TGTGCCATCAGTGAGTCGATTCACTTCCAAGAGACCCAGTACTTC
CAISESIHFQETQYF
>TRBV2|TRBJ2-3|-|TRBD2
TGTGCCAGCAGTGAACCCCCAAGGGGACTAGTCGGGGATACGCAGTATTTT
CASSEPPRGLVGDTQYF
>TRBV18|TRBJ1-2|-|TRBD1
TGTGCCAGCTCACCCCGACAGGGGGCTCATGGCTACACCTTC
CASSPRQGAHGYTF
>TRBV27|TRBJ2-5|-|TRBD2
TGTGCCAGCAGTCCTAGCGGGGGGGACCAAGAGACCCAGTACTTC
CASSPSGGDQETQYF
>TRBV5-8|TRBJ1-1|-|-
TGTGCCAGCAGCTTGGTCGGTCGGGCGGGGACTGAAGCTTTCTTT
CASSLVGRAGTEAFF
>TRBV9|TRBJ2-1|-|-
TGTGCCAGCAGCGCTGGGGCAAAAGGTAGTGAGCAGTTCTTC
CASSAGAKGSEQFF
>TRBV5-8|TRBJ2-5|-|-
TGTGCCAGCAGCTTCTTTAGGGGGGAGACCCAGTACTTC
CASSFFRGETQYF
>TRBV7-2|TRBJ1-2|-|-
TGTGCCAGCAGCTCTGGCGGGACCGCAGTTTATGGCTACACCTTC
CASSSGGTAVYGYTF
>TRBV9|TRBJ2-1|-|TRBD2
TGTGCCAGCAGCGTAGCGGGGGGAAGCTACAATGAGCAGTTCTTC
CASSVAGGSYNEQFF
>TRBV6-1|TRBJ1-2|-|-
TGTGCCTGCCACCCCGACAGTGCGAACTATGGCTACACCTTC
CACHPDSANYGYTF
>TRBV7-9|TRBJ2-2|few|-
TGTGCCAGCAGCCACACGAACACCGGGGAGCTGTTTTTT
CASSHTNTGELFF
>TRBV2|TRBJ1-4|large|-
TGTGCCAGCAGTGTTGGGTACCGGGAATTCCTTTTTTTT
CASSVGYREFLFF
>TRBV6-5|TRBJ1-1|-|TRBD1
TGTGCCAGCAGTTACCCTCAGGGGGCCCAAGCTTTCTTT
CASSYPQGAQAFF
>TRBV1|TRBJ2-1|-|-
TGCACCAGCACGGAGTCCACCTACAATGAGCAGTTCTTC
CTSTESTYNEQFF
>TRBV11-2|TRBJ2-7|-|-
TGTGCCAGCGGTCGTCTGGCGGGGATATACGAGCAGTACTTC
CASGRLAGIYEQYF
>TRBV5-6|TRBJ1-5|-|-
TGTGCCAGCAGCTTGGCCGGAGGGCTGAATCAGCCCCAGCATTTT
CASSLAGGLNQPQHF
>TRBV4-3|TRBJ2-7|-|-
TGCGCCAGCAGCCAAGATAGGGGCCTGGCCTACGAGCAGTACTTC
CASSQDRGLAYEQYF
>TRBV2|TRBJ1-4|-|TRBD1
TGTGCCGGGAGGACAGGAGGAGAAAAACTGTTTTTT
CAGRTGGEKLFF
>TRBV5-4|TRBJ2-2|once|TRBD1
TGTGCCAGCAGCTTGGTTTGGGACAGTGAACATGTCGGGGAGCTGTTTTTT
CASSLVWDSEHVGELFF
>TRBV7-6|TRBJ1-1|-|-
TGTGCCAGCAGCCCGGCCGGGGGTTCAACTGAAGCTTTCTTT
CASSPAGGSTEAFF
>TRBV19|TRBJ2-7|once|TRBD1
TGTGCCAGTAGTATAGCCCCGGGACAGCACTACGAGCAGTACTTC
CASSIAPGQHYEQYF
>TRBV10-2|TRBJ1-2|once|TRBD1
TGCGCCAGCGGATTACAGGGGGGTGGCTACACCTTC
CASGLQGGGYTF
>TRBV6-5|TRBJ2-1|once|TRBD2
TGTGCCAGCAGCCCGCTCCGACTAGCGGGGGTTGAGCAGTTCTTC
CASSPLRLAGVEQFF
>TRBV9|TRBJ2-2|-|-
TGTGCCAGCAAATACAGGGACAACACCGGGGAGCTGTTTTTT
CASKYRDNTGELFF
>TRBV5-8|TRBJ1-6|-|-
TGTGCCAGCAGCTTGTCAGGGTTGGGTGATTCACCCCTCCACTTT
CASSLSGLGDSPLHF
>TRBV2|TRBJ1-1|few|-
TGTGCCAGCAGTAAACAGGTGAACACTGAAGCTTTCTTT
CASSKQVNTEAFF
>TRBV7-9|TRBJ2-7|-|-
TGTGCCAGCAGCTTGGAGCTCTACGAGCAGTACTTC
CASSLELYEQYF
>TRBV2|TRBJ2-3|-|-
TGTGCCAGCAGTGAAAGTCTAGGGCAGGGTGGCGGTACGCAGTATTTT
CASSESLGQGGGTQYF
>TRBV5-6|TRBJ2-5|-|-
TGTGCCAGCAGCTTGTCTCCGGCCGGGCAAGAGACCCAGTACTTC
CASSLSPAGQETQYF
>TRBV19|TRBJ1-4|once|-
TGTGCCAGTAGACCCGGACTGCCCAATGAAAAACTGTTTTTT
CASRPGLPNEKLFF
>TRBV5-1|TRBJ2-1|-|-
TGCGCCAGCAGCCGGGCCCTGGGGGCTTACAATGAGCAGTTCTTC
CASSRALGAYNEQFF
>TRBV27|TRBJ1-1|-|TRBD1
TGTGCCAGCAGTTTATCGGGCAGGGGGAGCACTGAAGCTTTCTTT
CASSLSGRGSTEAFF
>TRBV6-5|TRBJ1-2|once|TRBD1
TGTGCCAGCCAGGGACAGCTAAATTATGGCTACACCTTC
CASQGQLNYGYTF
>TRBV7-8|TRBJ2-2|-|TRBD1
TGTGCCAGCAGCTTAAGGGGGACAGTCAACACCGGGGAGCTGTTTTTT
CASSLRGTVNTGELFF
>TRBV11-1|TRBJ2-5|-|-
TGTGCCAGCAGCTTAGCGAAAGAGGGGACCCAGTACTTC
CASSLAKEGTQYF
>TRBV5-1|TRBJ2-2|many|-
TGCGCCAGCAGCGGAAATAGCGAATTTGAGGAGCTGTTTTTT
CASSGNSEFEELFF
>TRBV5-1|TRBJ2-7|-|-
TGCGCCAGCAGCCAAGCGCAGGGAAGAGGAAACGAGCAGTACTTC
CASSQAQGRGNEQYF
>TRBV1|TRBJ2-3|few|-
TGCACCAGCAGCCCGCAGGCCGGGGGGGGCACAGATACGCAGTATTTT
CTSSPQAGGGTDTQYF
>TRBV9|TRBJ2-1|-|-
TGTGCCAGCAGCGTAGTCCCAAACAATGAGCAGTTCTTC
CASSVVPNNEQFF
>TRBV27|TRBJ1-2|-|TRBD1
TGTGCCAGCAGTCTAAGGGACAGGGGGATGGGCGGCTACACCTTC
CASSLRDRGMGGYTF
>TRBV7-2|TRBJ1-1|-|-
TGTGCCAGCAGCCTCTGGAGCGGGATGAACACTGAAGCTTTCTTT
CASSLWSGMNTEAFF
>TRBV30|TRBJ1-1|-|-
TGTGCCTGGGGTAGTAAGCAGGGCTCAGCTTTCTTT
CAWGSKQGSAFF
>TRBV7-2|TRBJ2-7|-|TRBD2
TGTGCCAGCAGCCAGCGGGGTGGCTCCTACGAGCAGTACTTC
CASSQRGGSYEQYF